This T cell receptor beta chain was retrieved from a study of response to subunit inactivated influenza vaccine. Comments on this clonotype: Its antigen remains unidentified.

Germline V CDR1 and CDR2: ENHRY, SYGVKD. CDR3 size: 16 residues. The ends lost 4 bases at V and 3 bases at J; junction bases unmatched: 10. Findings of the study overall: Authors suggested each seasonal influenza vaccination recruits few new T cells.

TCRdb fed the RT-PCR reads into MiXCR, producing one record per CDR3 protein. The repertoire consists of approximately 570,000 distinct CDR3 sequences, with around 8% occurring once and the leading ten covering 13%. The source was PBMCs from blood, collected less than 25 months after vaccination. This chain links TRBV10-3 with TRBJ1-2; 8 bases line up with TRBD1. This sequence was found in a man aged 50 to 69 who received an inactivated influenza vaccine. This CDR3 reads CAISAGQVLSYYGYTF. DNA for the CDR3: TGTGCCATCAGTGCGGGACAGGTCCTGTCTTACTATGGCTACACCTTC.